The 17 T cell receptor beta chains reported below all come from one sample, sequenced in a study of T cell responses to AZD1222 COVID-19 vaccine. Here immunoSEQ multiplex PCR was the method, and the copy in TCRdb shows in-frame clones only, minus some. The table lists 90,000 to 120,000 clones, roughly nine tenths of them singletons. The sample in question was peripheral blood, obtained on day 0 of AZD1222 vaccination. The receptor set was obtained from an adult in good health.

V is TRBV5-4 and J is TRBJ2-1; 13 bases match TRBD2. The germline V gene has CDR1 SGHNT and CDR2 YYREEE (reference sequence). This CDR3 has 16 residues. Losses at the gene ends were 4 bases for V and 7 bases for J; bases not matched to a gene: 8. CDR3 coding DNA: TGTGCCAGCAGCCTCTCACTAGCGGGAGGGCTGAATGAGCAGTTCTTC. As protein: CASSLSLAGGLNEQFF.

The chain combines TRBV11-2 with TRBJ2-2, with unresolved D. Trimming cost V 5 bases and J 3 bases, with 13 bases left between them. The CDR3 length is 15 residues. Per germline, CDR1 SGHAT and CDR2 FQNNGV. CDR3 region: CASSPFVPHTGELFF. CDR3 sequence (DNA): TGTGCCAGCAGCCCTTTTGTTCCGCACACCGGGGAGCTGTTTTTT.

The chain carries TRBV11-3 and TRBJ2-7; TRBD2 aligns across 7 bases. Germline V CDR1 and CDR2: SGHNT, YENEEA. The ends lost 5 bases at V and 1 base at J; junction bases unmatched: 11. The CDR3 has 16 amino acids. CDR3 amino acids: CASSDWTAGDSYEQYF. CDR3 sequence (DNA): TGTGCCAGCAGCGACTGGACGGCGGGGGATTCCTACGAGCAGTACTTC.

The chain employs TRBV3-1 (or the pseudogene TRBV3-2) and TRBJ1-2, with D maybe TRBD1 (5 bases). Trimming stripped 6 bases from V and 0 bases from J, with 20 bases between. Germline V gene lookup returns CDR1 LGHDT and CDR2 YNNKEL (reference sequence). The CDR3 runs to 17 residues. The DNA for the CDR3 is TGTGCCAGCAGTGACACTCACCCGACAGCTACTAACTATGGCTACACCTTC. This translates into CASSDTHPTATNYGYTF.

The gene calls are TRBV7-2 and TRBJ1-5; no clear D. The CDR3 sequence is 13 residues long. The V end was cut by 1 base, the J end by 7 bases, with 8 bases between. CDR1 SGHTA and CDR2 FQGNSA come from the germline V gene. CDR3 sequence: CASSLDRVQPQHF. The DNA for the CDR3 is TGTGCCAGCAGCTTAGACCGGGTCCAGCCCCAGCATTTT.

The chain recombines TRBV5-1 with TRBJ2-1; 7 nucleotides match TRBD1. The CDR3 length is 16 residues. Germline CDR1 reads SGHRS; CDR2 reads YFSETQ. V gave up 0 bases and J gave up 11 bases; unmatched junction bases: 14. Here the CDR3 reads CASSLAWDSSQGQQFF. CDR3 DNA: TGCGCCAGCAGCTTGGCCTGGGACAGCTCCCAGGGCCAGCAGTTCTTC.

The rearrangement uses TRBV6-5 and TRBJ1-2; perhaps TRBD1 as D (5 bases). The V gene lost 7 bases and the J gene lost 8 bases, with 20 bases spanning the gap. Per germline, CDR1 MNHEY and CDR2 SVGAGI. The CDR3 has 14 amino acids. The DNA for the CDR3 is TGTGCCAGCAACGTCGGCGGGGGGAGCGGCGGCTACACCTTC. It translates to CASNVGGGSGGYTF.

J is TRBJ1-5 and V is TRBV19; no clear D. V was shortened by 3 bases and J by 3 bases, with 9 bases between the two germline ends. Germline V gene sequence: CDR1 LNHDA, CDR2 SQIVND (reference sequence). This CDR3 contains 14 residues. Here the CDR3 reads CASSISANNQPQHF. The CDR3 DNA reads TGTGCCAGTAGTATTTCGGCGAACAATCAGCCCCAGCATTTT.

The chain carries TRBV9 and TRBJ2-7; D gene ambiguous. V was shortened by 3 bases and J by 2 bases, with 3 bases between the two germline ends. From germline, CDR1 is SGDLS and CDR2 YYNGEE. The CDR3 is 11 amino acids. The CDR3 sequence is CASSETYEQYF. Here the CDR3 DNA reads TGTGCCAGCAGCGAGACCTACGAGCAGTACTTC.

This chain uses TRBV10-3 with TRBJ2-7, with 7 bases that match TRBD2. Germline CDR1 ENHRY, CDR2 SYGVKD. V was clipped by 4 bases and J by 4 bases; unmatched bases: 10. This CDR3 is 15 amino acids long. The CDR3 DNA reads as TGTGCCATCAGTGGCCGGGACTACAAATCTTACGAGCAGTACTTC. This translates into CAISGRDYKSYEQYF.

The J gene is TRBJ2-1, the V gene TRBV6-5, with 8 bases fitting TRBD1. Losses at the gene ends were 5 bases for V and 7 bases for J; bases not matched to a gene: 7. Germline V gene lookup returns CDR1 MNHEY and CDR2 SVGAGI. The CDR3 contains 14 residues. The CDR3 loop is CASSPSGGRNEQFF. In nucleotides, the CDR3 is TGTGCCAGCAGTCCTTCAGGGGGCCGGAATGAGCAGTTCTTC.

The chain employs TRBV2 and TRBJ2-2, with 7 bases aligning to TRBD1. The CDR3 sequence is 15 residues long. With 2 bases clipped from V and 6 bases from J, the junction kept 6 bases outside the gene matches. CDR1 SNHLY and CDR2 FYNNEI come from the germline V gene. The CDR3 region has the DNA TGTGCCAGCAGTGAAAACAGGGGTACGGCCGGGGAGCTGTTTTTT. As protein: CASSENRGTAGELFF.

The chain combines TRBV6-5 with TRBJ1-2, with 7 bases matching TRBD1. The ends lost 10 bases at V and 6 bases at J; junction bases unmatched: 17. Per the germline V gene, CDR1 is MNHEY and CDR2 is SVGAGI. CDR3 length: 15 residues. This chain's CDR3 is CAIKAGQDRNHGYTF. CDR3 sequence (DNA): TGTGCCATCAAAGCCGGACAGGATAGGAACCATGGCTACACCTTC.

V usage is TRBV7-9 and J usage is TRBJ1-3, with D perhaps matching TRBD1 (6 bases). Germline CDR1 reads SEHNR; CDR2 reads FQNEAQ (reference sequence). V was pared by 5 bases and J by 0 bases, with 14 bases between. The CDR3 spans 16 residues. DNA for the CDR3: TGTGCCAGCAGCCAACAGGGTACGAGCTCTGGAAACACCATATATTTT. This translates into CASSQQGTSSGNTIYF. The entire variable domain, with the rest obtained from reference TRBV7-9 and TRBJ1-3, is as follows: DTGVSQNPRHKITKRGQNVTFRCDPISEHNRLYWYRQTLGQGPEFLTYFQNEAQLEKSRLLSDRFSAERPKGSFSTLEIQRTEQGDSAMYLCASSQQGTSSGNTIYFGEGSWLTVV.

This chain links TRBV24-1 with TRBJ2-2; 8 bases are shared with TRBD1. CDR3 size: 16 residues. CDR1 is KGHDR, CDR2 SFDVKD, per germline. V gave up 3 bases and J gave up 5 bases; unmatched junction bases: 7. The CDR3 DNA follows: TGTGCCACCAGTGATACGACAGGGGTCAGGACCGGGGAGCTGTTTTTT. Translated: CATSDTTGVRTGELFF.

This chain uses TRBV5-1 with TRBJ1-1; tentative D call: TRBD1 (6 bases). The V end was cut by 5 bases, the J end by 4 bases, with 15 bases between. Germline loops: CDR1 SGHRS, CDR2 YFSETQ. This CDR3 is built from 14 residues. Here the CDR3 DNA reads TGCGCCAGCAGTACCGAGGGGGGGTTCACTGAAGCTTTCTTT. Encoded protein: CASSTEGGFTEAFF.

The genes are TRBV24-1 and TRBJ2-3; D remains ambiguous. The CDR3 totals 13 residues. Germline V gene lookup returns CDR1 KGHDR and CDR2 SFDVKD. Trimming took off 2 bases at V and 2 bases at J, with 4 bases between the two ends. The DNA for the CDR3 is TGTGCCACCAGTGATTCCATCACAGATACGCAGTATTTT. Amino acids: CATSDSITDTQYF.